The 22 T cell receptor beta chains reported below all come from one sample, sequenced in a study of blood T cell repertoires in COVID-19. This table comes from immunoSEQ multiplex PCR, and its TCRdb copy is limited to in-frame clones, with some not included. The sample records fewer than 350,000 clones, roughly 93% being singletons. Input material: PBMCs or T cells enriched from blood (not recorded which). The receptors stem from a woman aged 40 to 50 with acute COVID-19.

The chain employs TRBV19 and TRBJ2-3, with 13 nucleotides matching TRBD2. CDR3 size: 18 residues. Per the germline V gene, CDR1 is LNHDA and CDR2 is SQIVND (reference sequence). The trim removed 6 bases at V and 2 bases at J, leaving 11 bases unmatched. The CDR3 protein is CASSPGRTSGGLTDTQYF. In DNA form, the CDR3 reads TGTGCCAGTAGCCCCGGACGGACTAGCGGGGGCCTCACAGATACGCAGTATTTT.

This rearrangement joins TRBV6-5 to TRBJ1-4; TRBD1 aligns across 7 bases. V gave up 4 bases and J gave up 0 bases; unmatched junction bases: 5. The CDR3 contains 16 residues. Germline V CDR1 and CDR2: MNHEY, SVGAGI. CDR3 nucleotide sequence: TGTGCCAGCAGTTTTTCCGGGACAGCAACTAATGAAAAACTGTTTTTT. Translated: CASSFSGTATNEKLFF.

This chain joins TRBV5-4 and TRBJ2-7, with D possibly matching TRBD2 (5 bases). This CDR3 region has 15 residues. Trimming took 4 bases from V and 3 from J, leaving 17 bases between them. Germline assignment: CDR1 SGHNT and CDR2 YYREEE (reference sequence). The CDR3 spells CASSLGPGENYEQYF. CDR3 nucleotide sequence: TGTGCCAGCAGCCTCGGACCCGGGGAGAACTACGAGCAGTACTTC.

This chain uses TRBV5-1 with TRBJ1-1; 7 bases are a match to TRBD1. The trim removed 4 bases at V and 3 bases at J, leaving 6 bases unmatched. This CDR3 spans 14 amino acids. The germline V gene encodes CDR1 SGHRS and CDR2 YFSETQ. CDR3 sequence: CASSLGQAYTEAFF. CDR3 in DNA: TGCGCCAGCAGCCTTGGACAGGCCTACACTGAAGCTTTCTTT. Filled out from reference TRBV5-1 and TRBJ1-1, the complete variable domain reads KAGVTQTPRYLIKTRGQQVTLSCSPISGHRSVSWYQQTPGQGLQFLFEYFSETQRNKGNFPGRFSGRQFSNSRSEMNVSTLELGDSALYLCASSLGQAYTEAFFGQGTRLTVV.

V usage is TRBV5-6 and J usage is TRBJ1-3; the match to TRBD1 covers 7 bases. This CDR3 has 16 residues. Germline V gives CDR1 SGHDT, CDR2 YYEEEE. V lost 3 bases, J lost 0 bases, and 6 bases stayed unmatched. The CDR3 protein is CASSSTGLTSGNTIYF. In DNA, the CDR3 is TGTGCCAGCAGCTCGACAGGGCTAACCTCTGGAAACACCATATATTTT. Full variable domain (remainder filled in from reference TRBV5-6 and TRBJ1-3): DAGVTQSPTHLIKTRGQQVTLRCSPKSGHDTVSWYQQALGQGPQFIFQYYEEEERQRGNFPDRFSGHQFPNYSSELNVNALLLGDSALYLCASSSTGLTSGNTIYFGEGSWLTVV.

The genes are TRBV7-2 and TRBJ1-6, with D possibly matching TRBD1 (5 bases). Germline V lookup: CDR1 SGHTA, CDR2 FQGNSA. Trimming removed 1 base from V and 9 bases from J, with 16 bases in between. The CDR3 is 16 residues long. The CDR3 spells CASSLGSGAMGSPLHF. The CDR3 coding sequence is TGTGCCAGCAGCTTAGGGTCTGGGGCGATGGGTTCACCCCTCCACTTT.

The chain carries TRBV5-1 and TRBJ1-5, with TRBD1 as a possible D gene (5 bases). CDR3 size: 17 residues. V was trimmed by 0 bases and J by 5 bases, leaving 18 bases between them. Germline V lookup: CDR1 SGHRS, CDR2 YFSETQ. The CDR3 nucleotides are TGCGCCAGCAGCTTGGGAGTTCGGGGGGAGTTTCATCAGCCCCAGCATTTT. It is translated as CASSLGVRGEFHQPQHF.

This sequence joins TRBV18 and TRBJ1-2, with 8 bases matching TRBD1. Germline assignment: CDR1 KGHSH and CDR2 LQKENI. This CDR3 contains 15 residues. V was clipped by 4 bases and J by 0 bases; unmatched bases: 4. Here the CDR3 reads CASSQDRAANYGYTF. CDR3 bases: TGTGCCAGCTCACAGGACAGGGCAGCTAACTATGGCTACACCTTC.

The CDR3 is CASRALGLAGAGELFF. In DNA form, the CDR3 reads TGTGCCAGCAGGGCCCTGGGACTAGCTGGGGCCGGGGAGCTGTTTTTT. The rearrangement links TRBV27 to TRBJ2-2, with 9 bases aligning to TRBD2. CDR3 length: 16 amino acids. The germline V gene encodes CDR1 MNHEY and CDR2 SMNVEV (reference sequence). V dropped 6 bases and J dropped 6; count of bases not matched to a gene: 11.

The chain has TRBV28 and TRBJ1-6; D remains unclear. The CDR3 extends over 15 amino acids. V lost 2 bases and J lost 5, with 10 bases in between. Germline V gene lookup returns CDR1 MDHEN and CDR2 SYDVKM. CDR3 protein: CASSLRVINNSPLHF. The CDR3 bases are TGTGCCAGCAGTTTACGGGTTATTAATAATTCACCCCTCCACTTT.

The rearrangement joins TRBV6-5 to TRBJ2-1; TRBD1 agrees at 9 bases. CDR1 MNHEY and CDR2 SVGAGI come from the germline V gene. V was clipped by 7 bases and J by 1 base; unmatched bases: 5. This CDR3 comprises 15 residues. CDR3 DNA sequence: TGTGCCAGCATACTCGGACAGGGGTCCTACAATGAGCAGTTCTTC. Its protein is CASILGQGSYNEQFF.

This clone has just one count. This rearrangement joins TRBV11-3 to TRBJ2-1, with TRBD1 matching 9 bases. This CDR3 is 14 amino acids long. CDR1 is SGHNT, CDR2 YENEEA, per germline. The J segment lost 7 bases and the V segment lost 6 bases, leaving 7 bases of the junction unmatched. The CDR3 coding sequence is TGTGCCAGCAGGAACACAGGGGGCAGGAATGAGCAGTTCTTC. Encoded protein: CASRNTGGRNEQFF. Looking up the rest from reference TRBV11-3 and TRBJ2-1 gives the full variable domain: EAGVVQSPRYKIIEKKQPVAFWCNPISGHNTLYWYLQNLGQGPELLIRYENEEAVDDSQLPKDRFSAERLKGVDSTLKIQPAELGDSAVYLCASRNTGGRNEQFFGPGTRLTVL.

The chain combines TRBV12-3 or TRBV12-4 with TRBJ1-1; no reliable D call. Deletions cut 1 base from V and 5 bases from J, with 8 bases between. The CDR3 runs 13 residues. Here the CDR3 reads CASSLGLRTEAFF. CDR3 nucleotide sequence: TGTGCCAGCAGTTTAGGCCTGAGAACTGAAGCTTTCTTT.

The V gene is TRBV7-9, the J gene TRBJ2-1; TRBD2 is a possible D gene (5 bases). The germline gives CDR1 SEHNR, CDR2 FQNEAQ (reference sequence). The CDR3 has 14 residues. Trimming removed 1 base from V and 8 bases from J, with 12 bases in between. CDR3 sequence (DNA): TGTGCCAGCAGCTTAGAGTTTCCGAGGGATGAGCAGTTCTTC. It codes for CASSLEFPRDEQFF.

The chain couples TRBV29-1 to TRBJ1-1; TRBD1 matches 7 bases. The germline CDR1 and CDR2 sequences are SQVTM and ANQGSEA. The junction had 6 bases not matched to a gene; V was cut back by 5 bases and J by 3 bases. The CDR3 is made up of 13 amino acids. The CDR3, as DNA: TGCAGCGTTCAGGGGGTTTGGGACACTGAAGCTTTCTTT. Its protein product is CSVQGVWDTEAFF.

The chain couples TRBV7-2 to TRBJ2-2; 11 bases agree with TRBD2. Germline loops: CDR1 SGHTA, CDR2 FQGNSA. This CDR3 is built from 16 residues. The trim removed 2 bases at V and 4 bases at J, leaving 3 bases unmatched. CDR3 nucleotide sequence: TGTGCCAGCAGCTTACGGACTAGCGGGCCCACCGGGGAGCTGTTTTTT. Translating gives CASSLRTSGPTGELFF. Looking up the rest from reference TRBV7-2 and TRBJ2-2 gives the full variable domain: GAGVSQSPSNKVTEKGKDVELRCDPISGHTALYWYRQSLGQGLEFLIYFQGNSAPDKSGLPSDRFSAERTGGSVSTLTIQRTQQEDSAVYLCASSLRTSGPTGELFFGEGSRLTVL.

The chain employs TRBV7-2 and TRBJ2-7, with D perhaps matching TRBD1 (5 bases). In germline, CDR1 is SGHTA, CDR2 FQGNSA. This CDR3 contains 15 residues. Trimming removed 4 bases from V and 0 bases from J, with 13 bases in between. CDR3 residues: CASSSPDKSSYEQYF. The CDR3 bases are TGTGCCAGCAGCTCCCCGGACAAGAGCTCCTACGAGCAGTACTTC. The variable domain in full, completed from reference TRBV7-2 and TRBJ2-7, reads GAGVSQSPSNKVTEKGKDVELRCDPISGHTALYWYRQSLGQGLEFLIYFQGNSAPDKSGLPSDRFSAERTGGSVSTLTIQRTQQEDSAVYLCASSSPDKSSYEQYFGPGTRLTVT.

V is TRBV5-1 and J is TRBJ1-2; 10 bases line up with TRBD1. The V gene's germline CDR1 is SGHRS and CDR2 YFSETQ. The CDR3 covers 16 residues. V shed 7 bases and J 7 bases; nucleotides not matched to a gene: 16. In DNA form, the CDR3 reads TGCGCCAGCGGCCGTGGGGGGACAGGGGATGGAGGTGGCTACACCTTC. Translating it yields CASGRGGTGDGGGYTF.

The chain combines TRBV3-1 (or the pseudogene TRBV3-2) with TRBJ1-6; 7 bases fit TRBD1. V was clipped by 4 bases and J by 6 bases; unmatched bases: 3. CDR3 length: 14 amino acids. Germline CDR1 is LGHDT and CDR2 is YNNKEL (reference sequence). The CDR3 reads CASSLGQFNSPLHF. DNA of the CDR3: TGTGCCAGCAGCCTGGGACAGTTTAATTCACCCCTCCACTTT.

The genes are TRBV7-2 and TRBJ1-2, with a tentative D call TRBD1 (6 bases). Per the germline V gene, CDR1 is SGHTA and CDR2 is FQGNSA. This CDR3 comprises 15 residues. Trimming removed 6 bases from V and 3 bases from J, with 17 bases in between. The CDR3 nucleotides are TGTGCCAGCAGAAGTGCCGACAGGCCCTACTATGGCTACACCTTC. Translated, it gives CASRSADRPYYGYTF.

DNA of the CDR3: TGTGCCAGCAGCGATGGGAGGGGAACCGGGGAGCTGTTTTTT. It specifies CASSDGRGTGELFF. V gene TRBV9 combines with J gene TRBJ2-2; 7 bases fit TRBD2. V was pared by 3 bases and J by 5 bases, with 4 bases of the junction left unmatched. Germline V gene data show CDR1 as SGDLS and CDR2 as YYNGEE. There are 14 residues in the CDR3.

The chain uses TRBV6-2 or TRBV6-3 and TRBJ1-5, with 7 bases identical to TRBD1. With 6 bases clipped from V and 1 base from J, the junction kept 3 bases outside the gene matches. From germline, CDR1 is MNHEY and CDR2 SVGEGT. The CDR3 has 14 residues. The CDR3 is CASSRTGSNQPQHF. The CDR3, as DNA: TGTGCCAGCAGCCGGACAGGAAGCAATCAGCCCCAGCATTTT.